This record covers a single TCR beta chain. V was shortened by 1 base and J by 0 bases, with 12 bases between the two germline ends. Looked up from germline, CDR1 is SGHRS and CDR2 is YFSETQ. This CDR3 is built from 16 residues. Repertoires were generated with immunoSEQ multiplex PCR, while TCRdb's copy carries only in-frame clones and drops some. The sample has about 270,000 clones; around 93% are singletons. The sample originates from a study of blood T cell repertoires in COVID-19. Material: PBMCs or T cells enriched from blood (not recorded which). This receptor was taken from a middle-aged man who had been exposed to COVID-19. This chain joins TRBV5-1 and TRBJ2-3; maybe TRBD2 (5 bases). CDR3 DNA: TGCGCCAGCAGCTTGACCAGGAGGATTAGCACAGATACGCAGTATTTT. It yields the protein CASSLTRRISTDTQYF.